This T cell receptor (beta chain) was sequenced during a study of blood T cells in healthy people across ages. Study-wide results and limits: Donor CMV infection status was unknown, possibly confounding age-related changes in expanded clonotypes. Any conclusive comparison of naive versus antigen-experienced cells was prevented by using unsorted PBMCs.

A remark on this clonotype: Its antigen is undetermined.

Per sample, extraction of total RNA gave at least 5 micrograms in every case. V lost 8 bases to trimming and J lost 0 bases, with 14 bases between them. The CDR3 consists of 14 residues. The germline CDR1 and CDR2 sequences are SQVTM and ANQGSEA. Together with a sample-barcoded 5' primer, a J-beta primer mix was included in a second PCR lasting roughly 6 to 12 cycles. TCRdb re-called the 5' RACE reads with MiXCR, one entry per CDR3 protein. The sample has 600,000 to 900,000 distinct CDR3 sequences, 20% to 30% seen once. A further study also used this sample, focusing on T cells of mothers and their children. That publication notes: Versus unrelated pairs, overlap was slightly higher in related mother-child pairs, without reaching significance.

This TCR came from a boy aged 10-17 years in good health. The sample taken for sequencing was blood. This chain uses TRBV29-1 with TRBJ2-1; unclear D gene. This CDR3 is CSPVPLSSYNEQFF. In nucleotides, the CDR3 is TGCAGCCCCGTGCCACTTAGCTCCTACAATGAGCAGTTCTTC.